This TCR beta chain was sequenced in a study of monozygotic twins with inflammatory bowel disease. Approximately 3,200 ng of total RNA went into each TCR library. UMIs containing a 6-nucleotide sample barcode were added via template switching. Reprocessing the 5' RACE reads, TCRdb reports a single entry for every CDR3 protein and omits DNA. This table lists some 440,000 distinct CDR3 sequences. From germline, CDR1 is SGHTA and CDR2 FQGNSA. There are 14 residues in the CDR3. With no T cell sorting beforehand, total RNA was isolated from whole blood. This chain uses TRBV7-2 with TRBJ2-3. Sequencing was performed on blood. This TCR was recovered from a human donor with ulcerative colitis or Crohn's disease, or a healthy co-twin of an affected twin (not recorded which). The CDR3 spells CASSLTAVTDTQYF.